The T cell receptor beta chain described here comes from a study of vaccination and CD4 T cells after COVID-19. Looking at the study overall: Each person enrolled got two BNT162b2 or mRNA-1273 vaccine doses. Overlapping spike peptides from SARS-CoV-2, HCoV-NL63, HCoV-OC43 and HCoV-229E served to stimulate the cells.

This clonotype is judged medium-sized. Its antigen is currently unknown. Treatment indicated: approximately nine-day PBMC culture with coronavirus spike peptide pools or control peptides (ViraFEST assay). Around 2.1 million PBMCs went into each well for culture with around 9.2 IU/ml IL-2 and around 10 ug/ml peptide pools. Trimming removed 1 base at V and 5 bases at J, with 11 bases between. CDR1 and CDR2 (germline): SEHNR, FQNEAQ (reference sequence). The CDR3 has 14 residues. Sequenced with the Oncomine TCR Beta short-read assay was DNA taken from cultured CD4+ T cells. Each CDR3 protein is one row after TCRdb ran MiXCR on the PCR reads. The table includes 12,000 to 15,000 distinct CDR3 sequences, approximately 48% detected once.

The material sequenced was CD4+ T cells from blood, cultured in vitro. This receptor was identified in a human donor who had recovered from COVID-19. The genes are TRBV7-9 and TRBJ1-1; tentatively, D is TRBD1 (6 bases). The CDR3: CASSLDGGKTEAFF. CDR3 nucleotides: TGTGCCAGCAGCTTAGACGGGGGCAAGACTGAAGCTTTCTTT.